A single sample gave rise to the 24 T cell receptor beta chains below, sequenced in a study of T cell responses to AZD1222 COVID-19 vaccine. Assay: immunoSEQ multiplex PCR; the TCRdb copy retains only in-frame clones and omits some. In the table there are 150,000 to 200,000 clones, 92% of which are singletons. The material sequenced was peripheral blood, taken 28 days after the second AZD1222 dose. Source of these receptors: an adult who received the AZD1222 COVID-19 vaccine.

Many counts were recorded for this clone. The CDR3 DNA sequence: TGTGCCAGCAGCCAAGATGGGACTAGCTCTGGGGCCAACGTCCTGACTTTC. It encodes CASSQDGTSSGANVLTF. J is TRBJ2-6 and V is TRBV3-1 (or the pseudogene TRBV3-2), with 8 bases lining up with TRBD2. The CDR3 runs 17 residues. V lost 0 bases and J lost 0; bases outside the gene matches: 1. Germline CDR1 and CDR2: LGHDT and YNNKEL (reference sequence).

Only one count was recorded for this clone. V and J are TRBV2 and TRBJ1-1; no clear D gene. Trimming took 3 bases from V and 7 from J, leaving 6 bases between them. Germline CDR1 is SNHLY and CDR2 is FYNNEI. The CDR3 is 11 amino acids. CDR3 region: CASSEPSEAFF. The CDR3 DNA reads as TGTGCCAGCAGTGAGCCCAGTGAAGCTTTCTTT. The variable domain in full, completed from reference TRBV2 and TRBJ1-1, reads EPEVTQTPSHQVTQMGQEVILRCVPISNHLYFYWYRQILGQKVEFLVSFYNNEISEKSEIFDDQFSVERPDGSNFTLKIRSTKLEDSAMYFCASSEPSEAFFGQGTRLTVV.

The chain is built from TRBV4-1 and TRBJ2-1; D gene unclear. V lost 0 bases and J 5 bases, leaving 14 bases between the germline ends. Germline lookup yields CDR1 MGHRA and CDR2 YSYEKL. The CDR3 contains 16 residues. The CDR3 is CASSQEPGRDDNEQFF. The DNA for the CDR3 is TGCGCCAGCAGCCAAGAACCGGGTCGCGATGACAATGAGCAGTTCTTC.

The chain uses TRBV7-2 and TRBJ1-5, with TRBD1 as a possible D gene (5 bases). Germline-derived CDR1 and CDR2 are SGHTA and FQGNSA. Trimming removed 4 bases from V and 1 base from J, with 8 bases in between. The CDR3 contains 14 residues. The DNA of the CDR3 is TGTGCCAGCAGCTCGGGGGGGAGCAATCAGCCCCAGCATTTT. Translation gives CASSSGGSNQPQHF.

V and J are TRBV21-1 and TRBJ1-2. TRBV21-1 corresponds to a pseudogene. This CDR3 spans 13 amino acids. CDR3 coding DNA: TGTGCCAGCAGCTCCCCCTACGAGTATGGCTACACCTTC. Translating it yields CASSSPYEYGYTF.

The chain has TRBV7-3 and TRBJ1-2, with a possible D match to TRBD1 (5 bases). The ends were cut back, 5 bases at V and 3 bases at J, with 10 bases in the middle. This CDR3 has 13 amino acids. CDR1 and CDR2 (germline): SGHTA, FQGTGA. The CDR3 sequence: CASSPTGDYGYTF. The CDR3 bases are TGTGCCAGCAGCCCCACAGGAGACTATGGCTACACCTTC.

The CDR3 region has the DNA TGTGCCAGCAGCTCCCAGCAGGGGGCAAGCTATGGCTACACCTTC. It specifies CASSSQQGASYGYTF. The chain has TRBV7-2 and TRBJ1-2; 8 nucleotides align to TRBD1. The CDR3 consists of 15 residues. The trim removed 4 bases at V and 4 bases at J, leaving 8 bases unmatched. Germline loops: CDR1 SGHTA, CDR2 FQGNSA.

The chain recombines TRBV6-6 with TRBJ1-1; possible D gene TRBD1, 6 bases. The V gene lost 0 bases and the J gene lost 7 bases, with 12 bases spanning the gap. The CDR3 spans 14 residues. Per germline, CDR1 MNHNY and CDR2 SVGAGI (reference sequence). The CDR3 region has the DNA TGTGCCAGCAGTTACTCCGGACAGAGGATTGAAGCTTTCTTT. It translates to CASSYSGQRIEAFF.

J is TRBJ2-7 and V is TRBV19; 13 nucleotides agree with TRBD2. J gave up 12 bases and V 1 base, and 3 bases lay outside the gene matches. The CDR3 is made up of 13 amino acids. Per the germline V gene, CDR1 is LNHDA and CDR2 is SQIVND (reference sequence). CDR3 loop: CASSIGLAGGRYF. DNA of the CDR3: TGTGCCAGTAGTATAGGACTAGCGGGGGGCAGGTACTTC.

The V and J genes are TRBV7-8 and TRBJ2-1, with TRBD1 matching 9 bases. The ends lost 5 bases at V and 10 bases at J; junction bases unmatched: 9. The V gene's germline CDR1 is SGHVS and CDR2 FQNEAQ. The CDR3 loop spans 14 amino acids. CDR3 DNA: TGTGCCAGCAGCCTGCCGGGACAGGGTGACGAGCAGTTCTTC. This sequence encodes CASSLPGQGDEQFF. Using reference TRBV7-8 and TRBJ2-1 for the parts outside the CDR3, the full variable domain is GAGVSQSPRYKVAKRGQDVALRCDPISGHVSLFWYQQALGQGPEFLTYFQNEAQLDKSGLPSDRFFAERPEGSVSTLKIQRTQQEDSAVYLCASSLPGQGDEQFFGPGTRLTVL.

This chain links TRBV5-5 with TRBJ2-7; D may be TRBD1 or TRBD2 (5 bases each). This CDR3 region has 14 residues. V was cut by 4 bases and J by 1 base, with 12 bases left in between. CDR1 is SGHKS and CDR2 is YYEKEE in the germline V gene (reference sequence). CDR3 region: CASSTRDQSYEQYF. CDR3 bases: TGTGCCAGCAGCACACGGGACCAGTCCTACGAGCAGTACTTC.

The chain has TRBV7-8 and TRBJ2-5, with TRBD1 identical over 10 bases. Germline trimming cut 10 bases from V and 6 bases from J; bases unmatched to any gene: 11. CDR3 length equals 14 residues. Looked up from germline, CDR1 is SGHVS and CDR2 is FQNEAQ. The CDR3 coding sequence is TGTGCCACCAGAAGGGACAGGGGAAGGCAGACCCAGTACTTC. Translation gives CATRRDRGRQTQYF.

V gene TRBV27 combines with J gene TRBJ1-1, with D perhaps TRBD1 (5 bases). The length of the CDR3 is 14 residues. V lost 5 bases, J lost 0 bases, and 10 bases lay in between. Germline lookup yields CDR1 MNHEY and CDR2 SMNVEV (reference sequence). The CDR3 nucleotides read TGTGCCAGCAGTGTACAGGCCCTGAACACTGAAGCTTTCTTT. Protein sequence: CASSVQALNTEAFF.

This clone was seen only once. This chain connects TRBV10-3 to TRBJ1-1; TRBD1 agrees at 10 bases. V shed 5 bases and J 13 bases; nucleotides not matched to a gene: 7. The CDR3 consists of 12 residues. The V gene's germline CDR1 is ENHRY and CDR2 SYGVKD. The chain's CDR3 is CAISTPGTGDFF. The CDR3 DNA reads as TGTGCCATCAGTACCCCCGGGACAGGGGATTTCTTT.

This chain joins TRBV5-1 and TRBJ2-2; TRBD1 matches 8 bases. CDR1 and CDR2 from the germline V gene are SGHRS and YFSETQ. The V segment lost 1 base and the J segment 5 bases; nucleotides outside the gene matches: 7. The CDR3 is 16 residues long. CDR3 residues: CASSLRSRGLTGELFF. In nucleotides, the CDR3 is TGCGCCAGCAGCTTGAGGAGCAGGGGGCTTACCGGGGAGCTGTTTTTT.

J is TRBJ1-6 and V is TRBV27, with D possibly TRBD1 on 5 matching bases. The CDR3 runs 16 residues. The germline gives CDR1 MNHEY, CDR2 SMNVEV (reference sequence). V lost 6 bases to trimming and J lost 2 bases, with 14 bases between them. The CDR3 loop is CASSWSRATYNSPLHF. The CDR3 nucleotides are TGTGCCAGCAGCTGGAGCAGGGCAACCTATAATTCACCCCTCCACTTT.

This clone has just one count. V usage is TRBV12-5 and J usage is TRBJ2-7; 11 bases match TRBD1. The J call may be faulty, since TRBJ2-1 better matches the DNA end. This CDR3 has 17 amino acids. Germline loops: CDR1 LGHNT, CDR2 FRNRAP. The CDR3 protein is CASGSSGQGAPYNEQFF. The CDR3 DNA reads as TGTGCTAGTGGTTCCTCCGGACAGGGGGCTCCCTACAATGAGCAGTTCTTC.

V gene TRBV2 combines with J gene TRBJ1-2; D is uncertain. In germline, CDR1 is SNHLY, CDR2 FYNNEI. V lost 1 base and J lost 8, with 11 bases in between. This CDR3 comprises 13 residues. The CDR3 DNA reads TGTGCCAGCAGTGAAGGTACGGGAACGGGCTACACCTTC. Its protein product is CASSEGTGTGYTF.

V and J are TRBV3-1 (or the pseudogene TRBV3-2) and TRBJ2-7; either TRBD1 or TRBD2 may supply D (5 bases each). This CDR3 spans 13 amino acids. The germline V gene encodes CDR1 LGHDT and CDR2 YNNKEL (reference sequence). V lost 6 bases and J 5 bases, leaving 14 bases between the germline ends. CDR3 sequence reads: CASSIPGTHEQYF. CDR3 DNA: TGTGCCAGCAGTATTCCCGGGACCCACGAGCAGTACTTC.

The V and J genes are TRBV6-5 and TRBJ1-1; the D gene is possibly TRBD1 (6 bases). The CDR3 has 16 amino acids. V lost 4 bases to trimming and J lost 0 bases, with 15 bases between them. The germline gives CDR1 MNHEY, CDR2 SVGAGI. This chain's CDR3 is CASSWRDTYMNTEAFF. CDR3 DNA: TGTGCCAGCAGTTGGCGGGACACCTACATGAACACTGAAGCTTTCTTT.

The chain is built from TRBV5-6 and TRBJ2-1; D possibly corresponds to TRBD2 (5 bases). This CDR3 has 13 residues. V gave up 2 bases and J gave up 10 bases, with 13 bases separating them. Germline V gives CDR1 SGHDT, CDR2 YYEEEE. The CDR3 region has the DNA TGTGCCAGCAGCTTCTTGAGGACTTACGAGCAGTTCTTC. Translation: CASSFLRTYEQFF.

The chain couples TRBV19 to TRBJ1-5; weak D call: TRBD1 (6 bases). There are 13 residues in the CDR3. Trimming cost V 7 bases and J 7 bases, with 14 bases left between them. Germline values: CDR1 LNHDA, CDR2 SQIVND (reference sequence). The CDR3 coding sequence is TGTGCCAGTATGGGGGGGCGGGGGCAGCCCCAGCATTTT. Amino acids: CASMGGRGQPQHF.

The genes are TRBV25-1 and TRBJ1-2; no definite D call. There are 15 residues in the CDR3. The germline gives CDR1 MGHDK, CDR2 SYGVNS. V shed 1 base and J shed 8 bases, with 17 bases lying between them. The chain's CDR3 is CASSESSTPRQGYTF. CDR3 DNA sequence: TGTGCCAGCAGTGAATCCTCGACCCCTCGTCAGGGCTACACCTTC.

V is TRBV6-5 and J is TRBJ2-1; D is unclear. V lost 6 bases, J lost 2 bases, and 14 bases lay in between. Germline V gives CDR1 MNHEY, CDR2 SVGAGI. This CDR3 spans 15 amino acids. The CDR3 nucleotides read TGTGCCAGCAGCGTCCCCGCGGCCGCCTACAATGAGCAGTTCTTC. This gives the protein CASSVPAAAYNEQFF.